These 27 T cell receptor beta chains came from one sample sequenced in a study of STAT3 mutations in large granular lymphocyte leukemia. Their antigen targets remain unknown. Notes on the study in general: Every T-cell large granular lymphocyte leukemia patient had at least one immunodominant TCR beta clonotype.

Only in-frame clones appear in the TCRdb table, and some are missing; sequencing was by immunoSEQ multiplex PCR. The table shows approximately 45,000 clones, with roughly 81% occurring only once. Sequenced material: PBMCs. The receptors originated from a human donor with T large granular lymphocyte leukemia. Some clones in this sample may be carry-over from other donors' samples.

The chain links TRBV6-5 to TRBJ1-1; possibly TRBD1 for D (5 bases). Trimming pared 2 bases from V and 2 bases from J, leaving 15 bases between. The CDR3 has 16 residues. CDR1 and CDR2 from the germline V gene are MNHEY and SVGAGI. The CDR3 region has the DNA TGTGCCAGCAGTTACGGGCCCGCGGGGGATAACACTGAAGCTTTCTTT. Protein product: CASSYGPAGDNTEAFF.

CDR3 bases: TGTGCCAGCGGACAGGGGCTCTATGGCTACACCTTC. Its protein is CASGQGLYGYTF. The chain links TRBV27 to TRBJ1-2; 9 bases match TRBD1. This CDR3 has 12 residues. V lost 8 bases to trimming and J lost 4 bases; unmatched junction nucleotides: 2. Germline CDR1 and CDR2: MNHEY and SMNVEV (reference sequence).

This chain joins TRBV19 and TRBJ1-5, with D perhaps matching TRBD1 (6 bases). Germline V gene data show CDR1 as LNHDA and CDR2 as SQIVND (reference sequence). The V and J ends lost 10 bases and 3 bases respectively, with 16 bases between them. The CDR3 runs to 14 residues. CDR3 nucleotides: TGTGCCACCACCCGGGACACTATCAATCAGCCCCAGCATTTT. It codes for CATTRDTINQPQHF.

The chain combines TRBV27 with TRBJ1-6, with no clear D. CDR1 is MNHEY and CDR2 is SMNVEV in the germline V gene (reference sequence). The germline V and J ends were trimmed by 5 bases and 8 bases, with 10 bases remaining between them. The CDR3 has 13 residues. The CDR3 sequence: CASSANRDSPLHF. DNA of the CDR3: TGTGCCAGCAGTGCAAACAGAGATTCACCCCTCCACTTT.

This clone was found a few times. The V call is TRBV2, the J call TRBJ2-1; 13 nucleotides match TRBD2. Germline loops: CDR1 SNHLY, CDR2 FYNNEI. V lost 8 bases, J lost 1 base, and 8 bases stayed unmatched. The CDR3 extends over 17 amino acids. The CDR3 loop reads CASEGLAGYLSYNEQFF. CDR3 bases: TGTGCCAGCGAGGGACTAGCGGGGTATCTATCCTACAATGAGCAGTTCTTC.

The chain recombines TRBV2 with TRBJ1-2; D is possibly TRBD1 (5 bases). Trimming took 5 bases from V and 1 from J, leaving 8 bases between them. Germline V lookup: CDR1 SNHLY, CDR2 FYNNEI. The CDR3 spans 13 residues. The chain's CDR3 is CASSRQRNYGYTF. The CDR3 DNA sequence: TGTGCCAGCAGTCGACAGCGTAACTATGGCTACACCTTC.

The V call is TRBV5-1, the J call TRBJ2-3, with D tentatively TRBD2 (6 bases). The V end lost 0 bases, the J end lost 0 bases, and 8 bases lay between the germline ends. The length of the CDR3 is 15 residues. The germline V gene has CDR1 SGHRS and CDR2 YFSETQ. The CDR3 loop is CASSLVGGSTDTQYF. Written as DNA, the CDR3 is TGCGCCAGCAGCTTGGTGGGGGGTAGCACAGATACGCAGTATTTT.

This clone occurred once. The chain couples TRBV5-1 to TRBJ1-6; maybe TRBD1 (5 bases). The germline V gene encodes CDR1 SGHRS and CDR2 YFSETQ. V lost 4 bases and J 7 bases, leaving 21 bases between the germline ends. The CDR3 is 17 residues long. The CDR3 DNA is TGCGCCAGCAGCCCCGGTGGTAGGGGAAAAAGGAATTCACCCCTCCACTTT. This sequence encodes CASSPGGRGKRNSPLHF.

V gene TRBV27 combines with J gene TRBJ2-7; D gene unclear. V was cut by 8 bases and J by 2 bases, with 13 bases left in between. The CDR3 covers 13 residues. The germline V gene encodes CDR1 MNHEY and CDR2 SMNVEV (reference sequence). Written as DNA, the CDR3 is TGTGCCAGCGGGATAACCGCGACCTACGAGCAGTACTTC. Translated, it gives CASGITATYEQYF.

This clone appeared a single time. The rearrangement uses TRBV7-2 and TRBJ2-2, with 8 bases fitting TRBD2. Germline V CDR1 and CDR2: SGHTA, FQGNSA. There are 14 residues in the CDR3. Trimming took 5 bases from V and 11 from J; bases not matched to a gene: 10. CDR3 region: CASSTRPGGVELFF. Here the CDR3 DNA reads TGTGCCAGCAGCACAAGGCCGGGAGGGGTAGAGCTGTTTTTT.

This rearrangement joins TRBV7-2 to TRBJ1-6; the D gene is possibly TRBD1 (5 bases). This CDR3 spans 14 amino acids. Trimming cost V 5 bases and J 10 bases, with 15 bases left between them. Germline V gene data show CDR1 as SGHTA and CDR2 as FQGNSA. Here the CDR3 reads CASSPQRGASPLHF. In DNA form, the CDR3 reads TGTGCCAGCAGCCCCCAGCGGGGCGCATCACCCCTCCACTTT.

This rearrangement joins TRBV1 to TRBJ2-7; the D call in the table, TRBD1, was not verified against the DNA. TRBV1 is a pseudogene locus. This CDR3 comprises 18 residues. CDR3: CTSSQDEGQVKSSYEQYF. CDR3 in DNA: TGCACCAGCAGCCAAGATGAAGGACAGGTCAAGAGCTCCTACGAGCAGTACTTC.

This clone was observed a single time. This rearrangement joins TRBV4-1 to TRBJ1-5; 8 bases match TRBD1. V was pared by 3 bases and J by 2 bases, with 3 bases of the junction left unmatched. Germline CDR1 is MGHRA and CDR2 is YSYEKL. The CDR3 covers 15 residues. The DNA of the CDR3 is TGCGCCAGCAGCCAGTTGGACAGGGGCAATCAGCCCCAGCATTTT. Amino acid sequence: CASSQLDRGNQPQHF.

A single count supports this clone. The chain uses TRBV4-2 and TRBJ2-5; D unresolved. The CDR3 loop spans 15 amino acids. The germline CDR1 and CDR2 sequences are LGHNA and YNFKEQ. Trimming removed 0 bases from V and 5 bases from J, with 13 bases in between. The CDR3 sequence is CASSQEDGRSETQYF. DNA for the CDR3: TGTGCCAGCAGCCAAGAAGATGGCCGAAGTGAGACCCAGTACTTC.

The rearrangement uses TRBV10-3 and TRBJ2-7; 7 bases are shared with TRBD2. Germline CDR1 reads ENHRY; CDR2 reads SYGVKD. J was trimmed by 2 bases and V by 1 base; bases with no gene match: 2. This CDR3 has 14 residues. CDR3 in amino acids: CAISEWGGPYEQYF. The CDR3 nucleotides are TGTGCCATCAGTGAGTGGGGGGGTCCCTACGAGCAGTACTTC.

This clone was detected a few times. The genes are TRBV2 and TRBJ2-2, with D unclear. This CDR3 spans 12 amino acids. Trimming took off 6 bases at V and 5 bases at J, with 7 bases between the two ends. Germline CDR1 reads SNHLY; CDR2 reads FYNNEI. CDR3 in amino acids: CASRPATGELFF. As DNA, the CDR3 is TGTGCCAGCAGACCTGCGACCGGGGAGCTGTTTTTT.

The chain combines TRBV14 with TRBJ2-1; 11 nucleotides align to TRBD2. The germline V gene encodes CDR1 SGHDN and CDR2 FVKESK. This CDR3 is built from 15 residues. The ends lost 1 base at V and 5 bases at J; junction bases unmatched: 1. CDR3 residues: CASSQALAGDNEQFF. The CDR3 nucleotides are TGTGCCAGCAGCCAAGCACTAGCGGGGGACAATGAGCAGTTCTTC.

This clone was observed a few times. J is TRBJ2-3 and V is TRBV6-1; 8 bases line up with TRBD2. CDR1 and CDR2 from the germline V gene are MNHNS and SASEGT. This CDR3 spans 15 amino acids. The junction had 11 bases not matched to a gene; V was cut back by 10 bases and J by 2 bases. In DNA form, the CDR3 reads TGTGCCACAACTCGGGTAGCGGGACCCACAGATACGCAGTATTTT. It specifies CATTRVAGPTDTQYF.

The J gene is TRBJ2-1, the V gene TRBV5-4; D is undetermined. CDR1 and CDR2 (germline): SGHNT, YYREEE (reference sequence). V was pared by 2 bases and J by 2 bases, with 17 bases between. The length of the CDR3 is 17 residues. CDR3 sequence: CASSFDATSIAYNEQFF. Here the CDR3 DNA reads TGTGCCAGCAGCTTCGATGCCACGTCGATAGCCTACAATGAGCAGTTCTTC.

This chain uses TRBV11-2 with TRBJ2-3, with 8 bases lining up with TRBD2. Germline trimming cut 1 base from V and 3 bases from J; bases unmatched to any gene: 6. This CDR3 comprises 16 residues. The germline CDR1 and CDR2 sequences are SGHAT and FQNNGV. The CDR3 region has the DNA TGTGCCAGCAGCTTAGGCGGGGGGATGGGGACAGATACGCAGTATTTT. Residues: CASSLGGGMGTDTQYF.

This rearrangement joins TRBV7-9 to TRBJ2-1, with 9 nucleotides matching TRBD2. Germline lookup yields CDR1 SEHNR and CDR2 FQNEAQ (reference sequence). With 2 bases clipped from V and 5 bases from J, the junction kept 4 bases outside the gene matches. The CDR3 consists of 15 residues. As DNA, the CDR3 is TGTGCCAGCAGCTTAATTGCGGGGGGGAACAATGAGCAGTTCTTC. This translates into CASSLIAGGNNEQFF.

The chain recombines TRBV4-1 with TRBJ2-3; D gene uncertain. CDR3 length: 12 amino acids. Germline V gives CDR1 MGHRA, CDR2 YSYEKL. V was shortened by 3 bases and J by 3 bases, with 4 bases between the two germline ends. CDR3 nucleotide sequence: TGCGCCAGCAGCCACTCTACAGATACGCAGTATTTT. It yields the protein CASSHSTDTQYF.

The CDR3 DNA follows: TGTGCCAGCAGCGTAGAAGGTTGGACTGGCGGAGATACGCAGTATTTT. Encoded protein: CASSVEGWTGGDTQYF. The genes are TRBV9 and TRBJ2-3, with D possibly matching TRBD2 (5 bases). V was clipped by 0 bases and J by 5 bases, with 16 bases between them. Germline V gene data show CDR1 as SGDLS and CDR2 as YYNGEE. This CDR3 is 16 amino acids long.

The chain joins TRBV6-5 to TRBJ2-1; 14 bases fit TRBD2. CDR3 length equals 15 residues. V lost 6 bases, J lost 7 bases, and 5 bases stayed unmatched. CDR1 is MNHEY and CDR2 is SVGAGI in the germline V gene. In DNA, the CDR3 is TGTGCCAGCAGGCGACTAGCGGGGGGGCAAAATGAGCAGTTCTTC. It encodes CASRRLAGGQNEQFF.

This chain's CDR3 is CATRQGPNYGYTF. CDR3 in DNA: TGTGCCACCCGACAAGGACCAAACTATGGCTACACCTTC. The chain links TRBV2 to TRBJ1-2, with unresolved D. V was shortened by 10 bases and J by 2 bases, with 14 bases between the two germline ends. Germline CDR1 and CDR2: SNHLY and FYNNEI. The CDR3 runs 13 residues.

The rearrangement uses TRBV18 and TRBJ1-1, with 9 bases that match TRBD1. V shed 5 bases and J 0 bases; nucleotides not matched to a gene: 4. Per the germline V gene, CDR1 is KGHSH and CDR2 is LQKENI. The CDR3 runs to 15 residues. The DNA for the CDR3 is TGTGCCAGCTCAGACAGGGGGAGGATGAACACTGAAGCTTTCTTT. The encoded protein is CASSDRGRMNTEAFF.

This chain uses TRBV5-4 with TRBJ2-3; tentative D call: TRBD1 (7 bases). The germline CDR1 and CDR2 sequences are SGHNT and YYREEE (reference sequence). The CDR3 consists of 15 residues. V was trimmed by 0 bases and J by 6 bases, leaving 14 bases between them. CDR3 sequence reads: CASSLGDRSGDTQYF. CDR3 DNA sequence: TGTGCCAGCAGCTTGGGGGACAGAAGCGGGGATACGCAGTATTTT.